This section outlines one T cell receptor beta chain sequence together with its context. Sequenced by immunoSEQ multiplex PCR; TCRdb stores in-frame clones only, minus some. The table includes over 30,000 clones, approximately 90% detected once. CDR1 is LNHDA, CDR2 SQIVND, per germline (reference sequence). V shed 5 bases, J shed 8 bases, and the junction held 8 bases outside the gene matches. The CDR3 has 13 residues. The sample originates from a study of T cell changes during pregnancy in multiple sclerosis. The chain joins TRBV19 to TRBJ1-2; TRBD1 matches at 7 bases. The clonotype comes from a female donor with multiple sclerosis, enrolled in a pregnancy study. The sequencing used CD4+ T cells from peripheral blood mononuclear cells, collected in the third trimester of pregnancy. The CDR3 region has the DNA TGTGCCAGTAGTCTTCGACAGGGAGGAGGCTACACCTTC. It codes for CASSLRQGGGYTF. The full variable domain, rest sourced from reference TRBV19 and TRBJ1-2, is DGGITQSPKYLFRKEGQNVTLSCEQNLNHDAMYWYRQDPGQGLRLIYYSQIVNDFQKGDIAEGYSVSREKKESFPLTVTSAQKNPTAFYLCASSLRQGGGYTFGSGTRLTVV.